A single sample gave rise to the 29 T cell receptor beta chains below, sequenced in a study of metastatic and nonmetastatic thyroid tumors. Each patient went into thyroid surgery without having received any treatment. MiXCR reprocessed the PCR reads for TCRdb. The sample has around 14,000 clones; 3.6% are singletons. Sequences were obtained from tumor tissue. Receptors were obtained from a female donor with papillary thyroid cancer or a benign thyroid nodule (not recorded which). Some clones in this sample may be carry-over from other donors' samples.

J is TRBJ2-3 and V is TRBV28; unclear D gene. Germline V CDR1 and CDR2: MDHEN, SYDVKM. The CDR3 length is 11 residues. V shed 6 bases and J shed 6 bases, with 7 bases lying between them. This chain's CDR3 is CASSFGDTQYF. As DNA, the CDR3 is TGTGCCAGCAGCTTTGGGGATACGCAGTATTTT.

This clone occurred a few times. The genes are TRBV24-1 and TRBJ2-2; perhaps TRBD1 as D (6 bases). The germline V gene has CDR1 KGHDR and CDR2 SFDVKD. Between the trimmed V and J ends, which lost 6 bases and 3 bases, there was a span of 13 bases. This CDR3 region has 15 residues. CDR3: CATSLQGLDTGELFF. CDR3 in DNA: TGTGCCACCAGTTTACAGGGTTTGGACACCGGGGAGCTGTTTTTT.

The V call is TRBV6-1, the J call TRBJ2-7; weak D call: TRBD2 (5 bases). Germline V gives CDR1 MNHNS, CDR2 SASEGT. V lost 3 bases and J lost 8, with 14 bases in between. This CDR3 comprises 13 residues. The CDR3 here is CASSDLEANKQYF. The DNA of the CDR3 is TGTGCCAGCAGTGATTTGGAGGCGAACAAGCAGTACTTC.

By share, this clone counts as medium-sized (0.01 to 0.1%). The V gene is TRBV28, the J gene TRBJ2-1; D is ambiguous. Trimming stripped 3 bases from V and 4 bases from J, with 10 bases between. Germline CDR1 MDHEN, CDR2 SYDVKM. This CDR3 is built from 14 residues. CDR3 loop: CASSFRSTYNEQFF. CDR3 nucleotides: TGTGCCAGCAGTTTTCGTTCAACGTACAATGAGCAGTTCTTC.

A few counts support this clone. The chain carries TRBV11-3 and TRBJ2-3, with 8 nucleotides matching TRBD2. Germline V gene data show CDR1 as SGHNT and CDR2 as YENEEA. Trimming removed 3 bases from V and 2 bases from J; junction bases left unmatched: 1. The CDR3 contains 14 residues. DNA for the CDR3: TGTGCCAGCAGCTTTAGCGGGACCACAGATACGCAGTATTTT. It specifies CASSFSGTTDTQYF.

This clone was seen more than once but under ten times. V and J are TRBV28 and TRBJ1-2; D is unresolved. Germline loops: CDR1 MDHEN, CDR2 SYDVKM. The length of the CDR3 is 13 residues. Trimming removed 2 bases from V and 8 bases from J, with 12 bases in between. CDR3 protein: CASSLLGDGGYTF. CDR3 DNA sequence: TGTGCCAGCAGTTTACTGGGAGATGGGGGCTACACCTTC.

This clone was found a few times. This chain connects TRBV11-3 to TRBJ2-1; the D is unclear. Germline V gene sequence: CDR1 SGHNT, CDR2 YENEEA. This CDR3 region has 12 residues. V was shortened by 1 base and J by 2 bases, with 0 bases between the two germline ends. CDR3 sequence reads: CASSLAYNEQFF. In nucleotides, the CDR3 is TGTGCCAGCAGCTTAGCCTACAATGAGCAGTTCTTC.

This chain joins TRBV5-1 and TRBJ1-1; TRBD1 agrees at 9 bases. Trimming removed 1 base from V and 6 bases from J; junction bases left unmatched: 10. CDR1 is SGHRS, CDR2 YFSETQ, per germline. The CDR3 is 16 residues long. CDR3 in DNA: TGCGCCAGCAGCTTGAGGCGGACAGGGGTATCAGCTGAAGCTTTCTTT. Translated, it gives CASSLRRTGVSAEAFF.

In this sample, this clone turned up a few times. J is TRBJ2-2 and V is TRBV27, with a weak D call TRBD1 (6 bases). The CDR3 totals 16 residues. Per germline, CDR1 MNHEY and CDR2 SMNVEV (reference sequence). V was clipped by 5 bases and J by 2 bases, with 15 bases between them. CDR3 nucleotide sequence: TGTGCCAGCAGTCCTACCGGGACATACAACACCGGGGAGCTGTTTTTT. Protein product: CASSPTGTYNTGELFF.

This clone came up a few times. V is TRBV28 and J is TRBJ1-1, with D perhaps matching TRBD1 (5 bases). The germline V gene has CDR1 MDHEN and CDR2 SYDVKM. Trimming stripped 1 base from V and 5 bases from J, with 17 bases between. The CDR3 has 16 amino acids. In DNA form, the CDR3 reads TGTGCCAGCAGTTTATCTTTCGGCAGGGAGGATACTGAAGCTTTCTTT. This codes for CASSLSFGREDTEAFF.

This clone turned up a few times. V usage is TRBV19 and J usage is TRBJ1-1; tentatively, D is TRBD1 (6 bases). The V and J ends lost 6 bases and 3 bases respectively, with 14 bases between them. Germline CDR1 LNHDA, CDR2 SQIVND (reference sequence). This CDR3 spans 14 amino acids. CDR3 amino acids: CASSAGVGHTEAFF. As DNA, the CDR3 is TGTGCCAGTAGCGCAGGGGTTGGTCACACTGAAGCTTTCTTT.

This clone has a handful of counts. This rearrangement joins TRBV12-5 to TRBJ2-1; D is ambiguous. Germline CDR1 and CDR2: LGHNT and FRNRAP. V shed 5 bases and J shed 5 bases, with 19 bases lying between them. The CDR3 has 16 residues. CDR3 bases: TGTGCTAGTGGTCGCCGGGCGGCAGGCAACCACAATGAGCAGTTCTTC. Its translation is CASGRRAAGNHNEQFF.

This clone showed up many times. This same CDR3 is encoded by further DNA sequences in the sample. CDR3 DNA: TGTGCCAGCACTACCGTGGCGGGGACCTCCAAGGAGCAGTTCTTC. This sequence encodes CASTTVAGTSKEQFF. V and J are TRBV6-1 and TRBJ2-1; a possible D gene is TRBD2 (6 bases). In germline, CDR1 is MNHNS, CDR2 SASEGT. The CDR3 length is 15 residues. Trimming cost V 7 bases and J 10 bases, with 23 bases left between them.

The V and J genes are TRBV28 and TRBJ1-2, with D hard to call. V was trimmed by 8 bases and J by 0 bases, leaving 10 bases between them. CDR1 is MDHEN and CDR2 is SYDVKM in the germline V gene. This CDR3 comprises 13 residues. This CDR3 reads CASHRSTNYGYTF. The CDR3 bases are TGTGCCAGCCACAGAAGTACTAACTATGGCTACACCTTC.

In this sample, this clone turned up a few times. This rearrangement joins TRBV6-5 to TRBJ2-1; tentatively, D is TRBD1 (6 bases). CDR3 length: 12 residues. The ends were cut back, 0 bases at V and 10 bases at J, with 7 bases in the middle. CDR1 is MNHEY, CDR2 SVGAGI, per germline. This CDR3 is CASSYSQGEQFF. The CDR3 DNA sequence: TGTGCCAGCAGTTACTCACAGGGCGAGCAGTTCTTC.

This clone was counted ten times or more. This chain links TRBV6-6 with TRBJ1-2; no clear D gene. V was cut by 2 bases and J by 3 bases, with 4 bases left in between. The CDR3 loop spans 12 amino acids. From germline, CDR1 is MNHNY and CDR2 SVGAGI (reference sequence). The CDR3 nucleotides are TGTGCCAGCAGTTACGGAGACTATGGCTACACCTTC. Translated, it gives CASSYGDYGYTF.

The gene calls are TRBV2 and TRBJ2-5; 11 bases match TRBD2. Germline V gene sequence: CDR1 SNHLY, CDR2 FYNNEI. CDR3 length: 18 residues. Trimming at V came to 6 bases and at J to 5 bases, leaving 17 bases not matched to a gene. CDR3 nucleotides: TGTGCCAGCAGCCGGGATCCTTTAGCGGGAGGGCCTCGGGAGACCCAGTACTTC. Amino acids: CASSRDPLAGGPRETQYF.

The rearrangement uses TRBV3-1 and TRBJ2-2; TRBD1 or TRBD2 may be the D gene (5 bases each). Trimming stripped 1 base from V and 4 bases from J, with 19 bases between. CDR3 length equals 18 residues. Germline lookup yields CDR1 LGHDT and CDR2 YNNKEL (reference sequence). CDR3 sequence reads: CASSQGSAGAEVTGELFF. The DNA for the CDR3 is TGTGCCAGCAGCCAAGGGTCAGCCGGGGCCGAAGTCACCGGGGAGCTGTTTTTT. The full variable domain, rest sourced from reference TRBV3-1 and TRBJ2-2, is DTAVSQTPKYLVTQMGNDKSIKCEQNLGHDTMYWYKQDSKKFLKIMFSYNNKELIINETVPNRFSPKSPDKAHLNLHINSLELGDSAVYFCASSQGSAGAEVTGELFFGEGSRLTVL.

The genes are TRBV6-1 and TRBJ1-6, with unresolved D. CDR3 length: 15 residues. Germline V CDR1 and CDR2: MNHNS, SASEGT. Trimming removed 0 bases at V and 7 bases at J, with 10 bases between. CDR3 loop: CASSEAREINSPLHF. The CDR3 DNA is TGTGCCAGCAGTGAAGCGCGAGAGATCAATTCACCCCTCCACTTT.

By share, this clone counts as large. CDR3 coding DNA: TGTGCCAGCAGTAAAGGGGGATTCAATGGCTACACCTTC. It yields the protein CASSKGGFNGYTF. The chain couples TRBV27 to TRBJ1-2; tentatively, D is TRBD1 (6 bases). The CDR3 is made up of 13 amino acids. Germline V gene data show CDR1 as MNHEY and CDR2 as SMNVEV (reference sequence). Trimming removed 5 bases at V and 6 bases at J, with 13 bases between.

This clone showed up just a few times. This chain connects TRBV19 to TRBJ1-4, with 10 bases identical to TRBD1. The CDR3 loop spans 14 amino acids. Trimming removed 7 bases from V and 5 bases from J; junction bases left unmatched: 4. Germline-derived CDR1 and CDR2 are LNHDA and SQIVND (reference sequence). For the CDR3, the DNA is TGTGCCAGTACCAGACAGGGGGCAAATGAAAAACTGTTTTTT. Encoded protein: CASTRQGANEKLFF.

This clone has just a few counts. The junction and the germline gene differ at one end; a read error may be behind it. The chain has TRBV5-1 and TRBJ2-3, with unresolved D. The CDR3 sequence is 12 residues long. Germline values: CDR1 SGHRS, CDR2 YFSETQ. The CDR3 DNA sequence: TGTGCCAGCAGCTCTGTAGGGAATACGCAGTATTTT. Translating it yields CASSSVGNTQYF.

This clone occurred a few times. Other DNA sequences in the same sample also yield this CDR3. The chain links TRBV2 to TRBJ2-3, with TRBD2 identical over 12 bases. Unmatched junction bases numbered 7, after V lost 6 bases and J lost 3 bases. The CDR3 runs to 16 residues. The germline V gene encodes CDR1 SNHLY and CDR2 FYNNEI. The CDR3 DNA sequence: TGTGCCAGCAGCGTACTAGCGGGAGGACGGACAGATACGCAGTATTTT. Translating gives CASSVLAGGRTDTQYF.

For this clone: A much larger clone lies a single base off, so this may be a read error. In the same sample, other DNA sequences code for this CDR3. This sequence joins TRBV7-8 and TRBJ2-5; D remains unclear. Germline V gene data show CDR1 as SGHVS and CDR2 as FQNEAQ. This CDR3 comprises 19 residues. Trimming left V 0 bases short and J 0 bases short, with 20 bases between. CDR3 in amino acids: CASSLALSRVRADQETQYF. The CDR3 coding sequence is TGTGCCAGCAGCTTAGCGTTGAGCCGCGTGCGTGCAGACCAAGAGACCCAGTACTTC.

The gene calls are TRBV6-1 and TRBJ2-7, with D possibly TRBD1 on 6 matching bases. Trimming stripped 3 bases from V and 2 bases from J, with 14 bases between. This CDR3 is built from 15 residues. Germline CDR1 and CDR2: MNHNS and SASEGT. The CDR3 here is CASSDSQGWTYEQYF. CDR3 DNA: TGTGCCAGCAGTGACTCACAGGGTTGGACCTACGAGCAGTACTTC.

The chain carries TRBV18 and TRBJ2-1, with D possibly being TRBD1 (5 bases). Germline V gene sequence: CDR1 KGHSH, CDR2 LQKENI. The V end lost 6 bases, the J end lost 0 bases, and 18 bases lay between the germline ends. The CDR3 has 17 residues. The CDR3 loop is CASSPRTGVSSYNEQFF. The CDR3 nucleotides are TGTGCCAGCTCTCCTCGAACAGGCGTGAGCTCCTACAATGAGCAGTTCTTC.

This clone was seen only a few times. V gene TRBV7-2 combines with J gene TRBJ2-1; D perhaps matches TRBD2 (6 bases). Germline CDR1 and CDR2: SGHTA and FQGNSA. V was trimmed by 7 bases and J by 3 bases, leaving 16 bases between them. This CDR3 is 15 amino acids long. DNA of the CDR3: TGTGCCAGCATCCTGGGAGCGGGCAGCTACAATGAGCAGTTCTTC. Its protein product is CASILGAGSYNEQFF. The full variable domain, its missing parts supplied by reference TRBV7-2 and TRBJ2-1, is GAGVSQSPSNKVTEKGKDVELRCDPISGHTALYWYRQSLGQGLEFLIYFQGNSAPDKSGLPSDRFSAERTGGSVSTLTIQRTQQEDSAVYLCASILGAGSYNEQFFGPGTRLTVL.

This clone qualifies as medium-sized. CDR3 region: CASTTPRGQRETQYF. Written as DNA, the CDR3 is TGTGCCAGCACTACCCCCAGGGGGCAGAGAGAGACCCAGTACTTC. The V and J genes are TRBV28 and TRBJ2-5; 8 bases are a match to TRBD1. The CDR3 consists of 15 residues. V dropped 7 bases and J dropped 4; count of bases not matched to a gene: 11. CDR1 is MDHEN, CDR2 SYDVKM, per germline.

This clone came up a few times. The J gene is TRBJ1-2, the V gene TRBV6-5; a weak D match, TRBD1 (5 bases). CDR1 is MNHEY and CDR2 is SVGAGI in the germline V gene. V lost 4 bases and J lost 2, with 11 bases in between. The length of the CDR3 is 14 residues. The CDR3 is CASSLQVVNYGYTF. The CDR3, as DNA: TGTGCCAGCAGTTTACAGGTGGTCAACTATGGCTACACCTTC.